This entry lists 9 T cell receptor beta chains sequenced from one sample in a study of CD8 T cells in Susac syndrome. With random hexamers, about 0.45 to 1 ug RNA was reverse transcribed. TCRdb ran MiXCR on the immunoSEQ multiplex PCR reads and lists one entry per CDR3 protein. The data contain 150,000 to 200,000 distinct CDR3 sequences, around 95% of them seen just once; the ten biggest clones take up more than 0.09%. The sequenced sample consisted of CD4+ T cells from PBMCs. These receptors originate from a human donor with multiple sclerosis.

The chain combines TRBV7-9 with TRBJ1-2; no clear D. The ends were cut back, 1 base at V and 4 bases at J, with 13 bases in the middle. The CDR3 contains 15 residues. The germline CDR1 and CDR2 sequences are SEHNR and FQNEAQ (reference sequence). The CDR3 DNA follows: TGTGCCAGCAGCTTAGTCCCCATTTTCTCCTATGGCTACACCTTC. Translating it yields CASSLVPIFSYGYTF.

This rearrangement joins TRBV18 to TRBJ1-1; D is uncertain. The CDR3 covers 13 residues. Germline CDR1 KGHSH, CDR2 LQKENI. Trimming cost V 2 bases and J 1 base, with 5 bases left between them. DNA of the CDR3: TGTGCCAGCTCACCAAACAGGAACACTGAAGCTTTCTTT. This encodes CASSPNRNTEAFF.

This chain links TRBV29-1 with TRBJ2-3; D gene ambiguous. The CDR3 spans 11 residues. The germline CDR1 and CDR2 sequences are SQVTM and ANQGSEA. Trimming stripped 8 bases from V and 5 bases from J, with 11 bases between. CDR3 sequence (DNA): TGCAGCCCCCGGTGGGGAGATACGCAGTATTTT. It translates to CSPRWGDTQYF.

This rearrangement joins TRBV6-5 to TRBJ2-1; D is unclear. Looked up from germline, CDR1 is MNHEY and CDR2 is SVGAGI. The CDR3 is 13 residues long. The V gene lost 0 bases and the J gene lost 9 bases, with 9 bases spanning the gap. As DNA, the CDR3 is TGTGCCAGCAGTTACTCCCGGGCCACTGAGCAGTTCTTC. Amino acids: CASSYSRATEQFF.

The V call is TRBV29-1, the J call TRBJ2-1; TRBD2 matches at 15 bases. V shed 4 bases, J shed 8 bases, and the junction held 6 bases outside the gene matches. The V gene's germline CDR1 is SQVTM and CDR2 ANQGSEA. The CDR3 is made up of 15 amino acids. The CDR3 bases are TGCAGCGTTGGCGGACTAGCGGGGGGGGTCGATGAGCAGTTCTTC. Translation gives CSVGGLAGGVDEQFF.

J is TRBJ1-4 and V is TRBV15, with D possibly being TRBD1 (5 bases). Germline V CDR1 and CDR2: LNHNV, YYDKDF (reference sequence). The ends were cut back, 4 bases at V and 4 bases at J, with 13 bases in the middle. There are 15 residues in the CDR3. CDR3 in DNA: TGTGCCACCAGCAAGCGGCAGGGAAGTAATGAAAAACTGTTTTTT. Translation gives CATSKRQGSNEKLFF.

The chain carries TRBV30 and TRBJ2-1; the D is unclear. Germline V CDR1 and CDR2: GTSNPN, SVGIG (reference sequence). V was trimmed by 1 base and J by 4 bases, leaving 2 bases between them. The CDR3 has 11 residues. CDR3 protein: CAWSGYNEQFF. The CDR3 nucleotides read TGTGCCTGGAGTGGTTACAATGAGCAGTTCTTC.

This chain connects TRBV27 to TRBJ2-7; TRBD1 matches at 8 bases. CDR1 and CDR2 (germline): MNHEY, SMNVEV (reference sequence). The CDR3 runs to 15 residues. With 6 bases clipped from V and 0 bases from J, the junction kept 7 bases outside the gene matches. CDR3 loop: CASSFQGQDSYEQYF. The CDR3 DNA reads as TGTGCCAGCAGCTTCCAGGGACAGGACTCCTACGAGCAGTACTTC.

The gene calls are TRBV27 and TRBJ2-7, with 12 bases aligning to TRBD2. The germline gives CDR1 MNHEY, CDR2 SMNVEV (reference sequence). This CDR3 is built from 17 residues. V lost 2 bases, J lost 3 bases, and 8 bases stayed unmatched. The CDR3 nucleotides read TGTGCCAGCAGTTTACACCGGGTACTAGCGGGGGGCTACGAGCAGTACTTC. Protein product: CASSLHRVLAGGYEQYF.